This record concerns one T cell receptor beta chain sequence. The data originate from a study of OX40 agonist ivuxolimab in advanced cancers. A history of autoimmune disease or systemic immunosuppression excluded patients. The V gene's germline CDR1 is GTSNPN and CDR2 SVGIG (reference sequence). Trimming shortened V by 0 bases and J by 4 bases, and 12 bases separated the two germline ends. This CDR3 region has 14 residues. Method: immunoSEQ multiplex PCR; TCRdb's copy keeps in-frame clones and lacks some. The table has about 24,000 clones, over 80% seen once; the top ten hold more than 9%. This chain uses TRBV30 with TRBJ1-1, with D possibly being TRBD1 (5 bases). This TCR came from an adult with an advanced solid tumor such as melanoma, head and neck, liver or kidney cancer. The sequencing used CD4+ or CD8+ T cells sorted from blood, collected in a trial of the OX40 agonist ivuxolimab. The CDR3, as DNA: TGTGCCTGGAGTGTGGAGCCTAGGGGCACTGAAGCTTTCTTT. Its translation is CAWSVEPRGTEAFF.